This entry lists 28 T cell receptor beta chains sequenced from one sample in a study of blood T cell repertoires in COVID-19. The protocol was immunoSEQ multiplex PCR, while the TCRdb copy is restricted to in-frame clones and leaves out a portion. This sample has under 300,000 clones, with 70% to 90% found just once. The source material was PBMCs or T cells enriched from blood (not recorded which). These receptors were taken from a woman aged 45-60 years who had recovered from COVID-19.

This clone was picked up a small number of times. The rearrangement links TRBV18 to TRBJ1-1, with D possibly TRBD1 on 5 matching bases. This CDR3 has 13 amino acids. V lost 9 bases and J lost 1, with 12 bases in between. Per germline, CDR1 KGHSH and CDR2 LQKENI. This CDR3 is CASARTPNTEAFF. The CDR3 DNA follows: TGTGCCAGTGCCAGGACACCGAACACTGAAGCTTTCTTT. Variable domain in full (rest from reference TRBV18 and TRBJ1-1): NAGVMQNPRHLVRRRGQEARLRCSPMKGHSHVYWYRQLPEEGLKFMVYLQKENIIDESGMPKERFSAEFPKEGPSILRIQQVVRGDSAAYFCASARTPNTEAFFGQGTRLTVV.

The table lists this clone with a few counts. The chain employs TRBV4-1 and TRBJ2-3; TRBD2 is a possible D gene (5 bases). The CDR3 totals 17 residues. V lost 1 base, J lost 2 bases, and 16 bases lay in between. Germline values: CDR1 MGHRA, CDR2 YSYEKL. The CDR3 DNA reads TGCGCCAGCAGCCAAGGCCGAGGGCCACTGGACACAGATACGCAGTATTTT. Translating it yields CASSQGRGPLDTDTQYF.

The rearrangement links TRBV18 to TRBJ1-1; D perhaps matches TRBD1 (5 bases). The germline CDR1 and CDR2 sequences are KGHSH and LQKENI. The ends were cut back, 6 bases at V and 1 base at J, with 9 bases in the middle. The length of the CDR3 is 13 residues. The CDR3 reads CASSLQGNTEAFF. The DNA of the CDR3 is TGTGCCAGCTCGCTGCAGGGGAACACTGAAGCTTTCTTT.

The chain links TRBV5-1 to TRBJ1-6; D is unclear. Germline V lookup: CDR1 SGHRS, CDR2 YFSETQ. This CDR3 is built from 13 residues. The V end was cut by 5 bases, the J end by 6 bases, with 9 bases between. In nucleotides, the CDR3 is TGCGCCAGCAGAGAAGGGAGTAATTCACCCCTCCACTTT. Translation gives CASREGSNSPLHF.

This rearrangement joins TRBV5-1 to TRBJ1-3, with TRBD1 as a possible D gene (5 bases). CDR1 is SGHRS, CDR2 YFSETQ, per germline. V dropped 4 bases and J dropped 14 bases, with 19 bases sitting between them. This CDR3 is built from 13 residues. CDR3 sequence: CASSPTGGSVVYF. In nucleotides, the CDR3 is TGCGCCAGCAGCCCGACGGGGGGGTCTGTCGTATATTTT.

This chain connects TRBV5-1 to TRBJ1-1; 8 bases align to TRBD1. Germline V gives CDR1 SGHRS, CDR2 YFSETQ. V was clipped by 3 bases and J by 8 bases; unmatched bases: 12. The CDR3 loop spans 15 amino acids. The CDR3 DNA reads TGCGCCAGCAGCTCGGGGGGACAGGCACTACGGGAAGCTTTCTTT. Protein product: CASSSGGQALREAFF.

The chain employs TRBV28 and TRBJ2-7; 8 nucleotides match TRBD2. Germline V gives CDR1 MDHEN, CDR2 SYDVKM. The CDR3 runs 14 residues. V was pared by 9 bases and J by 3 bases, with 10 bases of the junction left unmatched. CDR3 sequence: CASRPGTSVYEQYF. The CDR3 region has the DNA TGTGCCAGTCGACCCGGGACTAGTGTCTACGAGCAGTACTTC.

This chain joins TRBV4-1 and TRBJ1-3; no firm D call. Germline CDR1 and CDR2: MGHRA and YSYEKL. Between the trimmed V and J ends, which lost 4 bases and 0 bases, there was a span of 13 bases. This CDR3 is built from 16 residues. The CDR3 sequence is CASSPEGTLSGNTIYF. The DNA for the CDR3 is TGCGCCAGCAGCCCGGAGGGAACCCTCTCTGGAAACACCATATATTTT.

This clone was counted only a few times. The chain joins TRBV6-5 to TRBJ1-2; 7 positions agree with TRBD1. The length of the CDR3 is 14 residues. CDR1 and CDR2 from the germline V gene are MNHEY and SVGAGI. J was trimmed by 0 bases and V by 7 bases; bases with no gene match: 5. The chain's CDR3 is CASNNRGTNYGYTF. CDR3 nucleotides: TGTGCCAGCAACAACAGGGGAACTAACTATGGCTACACCTTC.

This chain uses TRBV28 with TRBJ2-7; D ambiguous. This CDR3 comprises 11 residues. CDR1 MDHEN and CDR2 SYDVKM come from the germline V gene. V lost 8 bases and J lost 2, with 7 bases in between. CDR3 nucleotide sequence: TGTGCCAGCTGTCGTGCCTACGAGCAGTACTTC. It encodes CASCRAYEQYF. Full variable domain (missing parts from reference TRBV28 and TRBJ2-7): DVKVTQSSRYLVKRTGEKVFLECVQDMDHENMFWYRQDPGLGLRLIYFSYDVKMKEKGDIPEGYSVSREKKERFSLILESASTNQTSMYLCASCRAYEQYFGPGTRLTVT.

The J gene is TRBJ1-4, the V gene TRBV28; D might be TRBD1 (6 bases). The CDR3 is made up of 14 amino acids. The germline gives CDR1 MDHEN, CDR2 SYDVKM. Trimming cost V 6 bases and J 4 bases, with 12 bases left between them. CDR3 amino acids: CASSRGGGNEKLFF. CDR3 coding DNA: TGTGCCAGCAGCAGGGGTGGGGGTAATGAAAAACTGTTTTTT.

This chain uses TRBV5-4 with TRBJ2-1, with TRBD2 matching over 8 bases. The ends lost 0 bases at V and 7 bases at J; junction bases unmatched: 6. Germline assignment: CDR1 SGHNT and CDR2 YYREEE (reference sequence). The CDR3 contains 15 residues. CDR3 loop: CASSLDGTSLNEQFF. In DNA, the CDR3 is TGTGCCAGCAGCTTGGACGGGACTAGTTTGAATGAGCAGTTCTTC.

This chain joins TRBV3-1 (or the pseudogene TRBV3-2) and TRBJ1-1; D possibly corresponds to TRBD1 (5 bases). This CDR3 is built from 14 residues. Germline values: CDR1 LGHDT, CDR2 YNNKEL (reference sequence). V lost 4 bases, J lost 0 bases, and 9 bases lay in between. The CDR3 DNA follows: TGTGCCAGCAGCCTGGGGGGTCTGAACACTGAAGCTTTCTTT. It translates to CASSLGGLNTEAFF.

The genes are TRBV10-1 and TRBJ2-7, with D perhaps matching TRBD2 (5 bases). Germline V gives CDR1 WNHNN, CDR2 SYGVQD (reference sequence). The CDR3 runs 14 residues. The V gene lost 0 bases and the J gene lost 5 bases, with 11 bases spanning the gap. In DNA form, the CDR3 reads TGCGCCAGCAGTGAGTCGATAGGGAGAAACGAGCAGTACTTC. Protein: CASSESIGRNEQYF.

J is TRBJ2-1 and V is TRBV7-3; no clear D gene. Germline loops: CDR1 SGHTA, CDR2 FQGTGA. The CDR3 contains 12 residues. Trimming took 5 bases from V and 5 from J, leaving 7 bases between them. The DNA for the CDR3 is TGTGCCAGCAGCCCAAGCAACAATGAGCAGTTCTTC. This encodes CASSPSNNEQFF.

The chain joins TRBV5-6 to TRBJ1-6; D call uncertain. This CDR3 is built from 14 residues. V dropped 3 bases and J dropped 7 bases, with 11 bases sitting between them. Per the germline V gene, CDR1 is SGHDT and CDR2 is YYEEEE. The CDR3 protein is CASSYRVANSPLHF. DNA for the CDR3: TGTGCCAGCAGCTACCGGGTCGCGAATTCACCCCTCCACTTT.

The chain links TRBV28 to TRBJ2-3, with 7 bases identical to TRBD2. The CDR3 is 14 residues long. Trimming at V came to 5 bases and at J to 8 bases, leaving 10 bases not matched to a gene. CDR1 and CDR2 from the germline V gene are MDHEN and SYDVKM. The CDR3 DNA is TGTGCCAGCAGTCCAAGCCGTGGGGGGGTTACGCAGTATTTT. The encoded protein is CASSPSRGGVTQYF. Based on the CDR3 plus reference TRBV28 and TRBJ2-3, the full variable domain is DVKVTQSSRYLVKRTGEKVFLECVQDMDHENMFWYRQDPGLGLRLIYFSYDVKMKEKGDIPEGYSVSREKKERFSLILESASTNQTSMYLCASSPSRGGVTQYFGPGTRLTVL.

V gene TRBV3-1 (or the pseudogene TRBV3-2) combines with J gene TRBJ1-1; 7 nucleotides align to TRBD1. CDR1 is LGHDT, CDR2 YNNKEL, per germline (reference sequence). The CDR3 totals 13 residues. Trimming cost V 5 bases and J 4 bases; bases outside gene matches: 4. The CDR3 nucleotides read TGTGCCAGCAGCTCCAGGGACAGCACTGAAGCTTTCTTT. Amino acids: CASSSRDSTEAFF.

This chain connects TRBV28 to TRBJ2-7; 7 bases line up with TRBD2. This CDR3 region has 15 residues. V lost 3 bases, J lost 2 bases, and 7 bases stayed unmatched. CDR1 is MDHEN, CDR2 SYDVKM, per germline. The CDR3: CASSFWGRGPYEQYF. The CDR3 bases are TGTGCCAGCAGTTTCTGGGGGAGGGGTCCCTACGAGCAGTACTTC. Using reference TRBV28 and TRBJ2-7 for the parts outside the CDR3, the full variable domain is DVKVTQSSRYLVKRTGEKVFLECVQDMDHENMFWYRQDPGLGLRLIYFSYDVKMKEKGDIPEGYSVSREKKERFSLILESASTNQTSMYLCASSFWGRGPYEQYFGPGTRLTVT.

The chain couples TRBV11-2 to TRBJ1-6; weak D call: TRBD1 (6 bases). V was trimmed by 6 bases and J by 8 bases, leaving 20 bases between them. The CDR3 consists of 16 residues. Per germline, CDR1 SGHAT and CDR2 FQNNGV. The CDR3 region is CASRDLGGAVYSPLHF. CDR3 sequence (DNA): TGTGCCAGCAGGGATCTGGGGGGGGCGGTTTATTCACCCCTCCACTTT.

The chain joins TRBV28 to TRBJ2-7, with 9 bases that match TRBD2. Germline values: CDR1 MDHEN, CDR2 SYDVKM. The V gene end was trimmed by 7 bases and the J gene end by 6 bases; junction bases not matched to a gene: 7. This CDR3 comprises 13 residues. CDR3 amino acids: CASISSGTVEQYF. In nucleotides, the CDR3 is TGTGCCAGCATCTCTAGCGGGACCGTCGAGCAGTACTTC.

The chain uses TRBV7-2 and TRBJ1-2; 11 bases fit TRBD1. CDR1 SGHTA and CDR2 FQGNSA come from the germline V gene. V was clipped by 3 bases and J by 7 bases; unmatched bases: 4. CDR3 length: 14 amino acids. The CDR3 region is CASSFGTGGVGYTF. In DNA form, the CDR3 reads TGTGCCAGCAGCTTCGGGACAGGGGGAGTTGGCTACACCTTC.

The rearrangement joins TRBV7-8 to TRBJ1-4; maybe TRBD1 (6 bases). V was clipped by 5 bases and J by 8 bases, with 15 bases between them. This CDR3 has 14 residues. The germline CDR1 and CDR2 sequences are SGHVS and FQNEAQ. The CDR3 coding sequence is TGTGCCAGCAGCACGGGTGGGGGCGGCGAAAAACTGTTTTTT. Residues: CASSTGGGGEKLFF.

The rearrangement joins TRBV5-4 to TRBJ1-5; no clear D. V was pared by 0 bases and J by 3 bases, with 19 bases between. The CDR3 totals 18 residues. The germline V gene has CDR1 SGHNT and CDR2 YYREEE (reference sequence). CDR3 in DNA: TGTGCCAGCAGCTTGGGTCCCGGTGGCCCGGGAAACAATCAGCCCCAGCATTTT. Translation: CASSLGPGGPGNNQPQHF.

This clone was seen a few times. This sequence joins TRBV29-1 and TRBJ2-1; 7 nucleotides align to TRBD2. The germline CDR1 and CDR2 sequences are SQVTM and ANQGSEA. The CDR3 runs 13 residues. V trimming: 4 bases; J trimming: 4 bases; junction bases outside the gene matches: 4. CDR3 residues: CSVVPSGYNEQFF. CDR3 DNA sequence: TGCAGCGTTGTGCCTAGCGGATACAATGAGCAGTTCTTC.

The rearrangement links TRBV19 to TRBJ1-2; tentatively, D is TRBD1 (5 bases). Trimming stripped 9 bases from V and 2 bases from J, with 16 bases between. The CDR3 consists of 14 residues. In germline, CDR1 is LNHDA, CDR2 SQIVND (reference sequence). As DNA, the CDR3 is TGTGCCAGCAGTCCAGGGTTACTGAACTATGGCTACACCTTC. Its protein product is CASSPGLLNYGYTF.

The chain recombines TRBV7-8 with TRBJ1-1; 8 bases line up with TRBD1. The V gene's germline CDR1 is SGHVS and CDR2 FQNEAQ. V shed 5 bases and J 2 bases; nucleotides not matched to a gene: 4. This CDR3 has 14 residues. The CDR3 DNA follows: TGTGCCAGCAGCCAAGGACAGGGAAACACTGAAGCTTTCTTT. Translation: CASSQGQGNTEAFF.

DNA of the CDR3: TGTGCCAGTAGTATAGTTGGCAGCTCTGGAAACACCATATATTTT. Translated, it gives CASSIVGSSGNTIYF. The chain recombines TRBV19 with TRBJ1-3; D unclear. V was cut by 1 base and J by 0 bases, with 7 bases left in between. Germline CDR1 and CDR2: LNHDA and SQIVND (reference sequence). The CDR3 totals 15 residues.